This TCR beta chain was profiled in a study of cytomegalovirus exposure and HLA in healthy donors. Turning to the study itself: A data release that came early held tens of millions of unique TCRs from HLA-typed donors. Whole-study findings and limits: A few of the chains that were CMV-associated were confirmed in vitro to be specific for CMV antigens. A list of approximately 160 TCR beta chains associated with cytomegalovirus was given. Analyzed later, association rates of TCRs varied across HLA loci, with DRB1 most and HLA-C fewest.

About this clone itself: Its matching antigen is unknown.

Primers for the PCR totalled 60 Vbeta and 13 Jbeta. Clones were read by immunoSEQ multiplex PCR, and TCRdb kept only the in-frame ones, dropping some. The table records around 86,000 clones, approximately 7.7% of them present only once. With V trimmed by 6 bases and J by 5 bases, 9 bases remained unmatched. The CDR3 spans 14 residues. In germline, CDR1 is MGHRA, CDR2 YSYEKL. The chain recombines TRBV4-1 with TRBJ1-2; 7 nucleotides agree with TRBD1. The clonotype was recovered from a man between 45 and 60 years old in good health and CMV-seronegative. The source material was PBMCs. CDR3 nucleotides: TGCGCCAGCAGTGCCCCGGACAGGCAATATGGCTACACCTTC. Its protein product is CASSAPDRQYGYTF.